This section outlines one T cell receptor beta chain sequence together with its context. The assay was immunoSEQ multiplex PCR, and TCRdb's table has in-frame clones only and misses some. Here the sample spans 15,000 to 20,000 clones, around 92% being singletons. This sample stems from a study of blood T cell repertoires in COVID-19. V was clipped by 5 bases and J by 4 bases; unmatched bases: 13. This CDR3 has 16 amino acids. Germline V gene lookup returns CDR1 MDHEN and CDR2 SYDVKM. The rearrangement joins TRBV28 to TRBJ2-5; TRBD2 aligns across 7 bases. The material sequenced was peripheral blood. The origin of this receptor is a human donor in a cohort sampled during active COVID-19. The CDR3 bases are TGTGCCAGCAGTGGTCCACAGCGGGCGGGAGCAGAGACCCAGTACTTC. This codes for CASSGPQRAGAETQYF.